Following are 6 T cell receptor beta chains from one sample sequenced in a study of cytomegalovirus exposure and HLA in healthy donors. 13 Jbeta primers and 60 Vbeta primers were used for the PCR. Measured with immunoSEQ multiplex PCR; TCRdb has only the in-frame clones, and not every one. This sample has about 120,000 clones, with 77% found just once. Sequenced input: PBMCs. The receptors originated from a human donor in good health.

The gene calls are TRBV11-2 and TRBJ2-7, with a tentative D call TRBD1 (5 bases). V was shortened by 4 bases and J by 1 base, with 11 bases between the two germline ends. The CDR3 extends over 14 amino acids. Germline V lookup: CDR1 SGHAT, CDR2 FQNNGV. CDR3 sequence reads: CASSSPPGSYEQYF. Written as DNA, the CDR3 is TGTGCCAGCAGCTCACCTCCAGGGTCCTACGAGCAGTACTTC.

The V and J genes are TRBV12-2 and TRBJ2-7; the table assigns TRBD1, which was not confirmed against the DNA. TRBV12-2 is tagged as a pseudogene. The CDR3 is 15 residues long. DNA for the CDR3: TGTGCAAGTCGCTATCCCCGGGACAGGGGAGGAGAGCAGTACTTC. Translation gives CASRYPRDRGGEQYF.

As concerns this clone: An end of the junction does not agree with germline; a read error may underlie this. The chain joins TRBV18 to TRBJ2-5, with a tentative D call TRBD2 (5 bases). CDR1 is KGHSH, CDR2 LQKENI, per germline. The CDR3 consists of 13 residues. CDR3 coding DNA: TGTGCCAGCTCACCCCCGGGGAAAGAGGCCCAGTACTTC. It specifies CASSPPGKEAQYF.

The DNA for the CDR3 is TGTGCCAGCAGCTTTGGGCGGGTTTCCTCCTACGAGCAGTACTTC. Translation: CASSFGRVSSYEQYF. The chain is built from TRBV5-6 and TRBJ2-5; perhaps TRBD2 as D (5 bases). The end of the DNA fits TRBJ2-7 better, so the J call may be wrong. CDR1 and CDR2 (germline): SGHDT, YYEEEE. The CDR3 loop spans 15 amino acids.

V is TRBV14 and J is TRBJ2-7; TRBD2 is a possible D gene (5 bases). The CDR3 totals 17 residues. Between the trimmed V and J ends, which lost 1 base and 0 bases, there was a span of 16 bases. Germline-derived CDR1 and CDR2 are SGHDN and FVKESK. The CDR3 DNA is TGTGCCAGCAGCCAAGTAGGACTTGCCCCGAGCTCCTACGAGCAGTACTTC. Its translation is CASSQVGLAPSSYEQYF.

The genes are TRBV15 and TRBJ2-1; 12 nucleotides agree with TRBD2. The CDR3 totals 17 residues. In germline, CDR1 is LNHNV, CDR2 YYDKDF (reference sequence). After removal of 0 bases from V and 5 bases from J, the junction contained 5 bases not matched to a gene. CDR3: CATSRERTSGANNEQFF. Written as DNA, the CDR3 is TGTGCCACCAGCAGAGAACGGACTAGCGGGGCCAACAATGAGCAGTTCTTC.